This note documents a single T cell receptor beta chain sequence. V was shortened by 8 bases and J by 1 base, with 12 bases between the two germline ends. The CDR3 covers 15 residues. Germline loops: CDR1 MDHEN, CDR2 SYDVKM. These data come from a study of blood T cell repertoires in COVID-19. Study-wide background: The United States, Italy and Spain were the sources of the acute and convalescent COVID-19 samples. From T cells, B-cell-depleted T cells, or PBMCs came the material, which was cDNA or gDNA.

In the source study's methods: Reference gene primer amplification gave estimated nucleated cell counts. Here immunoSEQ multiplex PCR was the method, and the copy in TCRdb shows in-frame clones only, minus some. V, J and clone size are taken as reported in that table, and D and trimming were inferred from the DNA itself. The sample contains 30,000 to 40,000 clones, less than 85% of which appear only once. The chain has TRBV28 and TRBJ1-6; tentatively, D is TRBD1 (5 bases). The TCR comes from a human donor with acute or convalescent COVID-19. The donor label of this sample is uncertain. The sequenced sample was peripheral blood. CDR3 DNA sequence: TGTGCCAGCTTTCCGGGGGGGTCCTATAATTCACCCCTCCACTTT. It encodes CASFPGGSYNSPLHF.